The next 30 T cell receptor beta chains were all read from a single sample in a study of early T cells in non-severe SARS-CoV-2 infection. TCRdb reanalysed the 5' RACE reads using MiXCR and keeps one entry per CDR3 protein. The repertoire holds tens of thousands of distinct CDR3 sequences, with 5% to 6.5% as singletons. The sequenced material came from whole blood. The receptors here all came from an adult who was a healthcare worker with PCR-confirmed SARS-CoV-2 infection or an uninfected control (not recorded which).

This chain links TRBV7-2 with TRBJ2-3; 11 bases match TRBD2. The CDR3 runs 17 residues. In germline, CDR1 is SGHTA, CDR2 FQGNSA. Losses at the gene ends were 4 bases for V and 2 bases for J; bases not matched to a gene: 8. The CDR3 spells CASSSVRLAGTTDTQYF. The CDR3 nucleotides read TGTGCCAGCAGCTCCGTCAGACTAGCGGGAACCACAGATACGCAGTATTTT.

This clonotype was observed at least ten times. The rearrangement joins TRBV20-1 to TRBJ1-1; maybe TRBD1 (6 bases). The germline CDR1 and CDR2 sequences are DFQATT and SNEGSKA (reference sequence). V lost 0 bases, J lost 4 bases, and 12 bases lay in between. The CDR3 loop spans 14 amino acids. CDR3: CSAREFTGITEAFF. CDR3 DNA sequence: TGCAGTGCTAGAGAATTTACAGGGATCACTGAAGCTTTCTTT.

By sample share, this clonotype is medium-sized. The V gene is TRBV11-2, the J gene TRBJ1-2; D gene ambiguous. Trimming left V 1 base short and J 5 bases short, with 8 bases between. CDR1 is SGHAT, CDR2 FQNNGV, per germline. The CDR3 is made up of 13 amino acids. The CDR3 here is CASSLGFDYGYTF. DNA for the CDR3: TGTGCCAGCAGCTTAGGTTTTGATTATGGCTACACCTTC.

This clonotype was recorded many times. The chain uses TRBV6-5 and TRBJ2-5, with D possibly TRBD2 on 6 matching bases. Germline V gene data show CDR1 as MNHEY and CDR2 as SVGAGI. Trimming took 5 bases from V and 5 from J, leaving 15 bases between them. The CDR3 has 14 residues. The CDR3, as DNA: TGTGCCAGCAGTCCCCGGGGGAAAAGGGAGACCCAGTACTTC. This codes for CASSPRGKRETQYF.

This clonotype was counted many times. The rearrangement uses TRBV3-1 and TRBJ2-3; 7 bases are a match to TRBD1. The V and J ends lost 5 bases and 2 bases, in that order; junction bases with no gene match: 7. This CDR3 is built from 15 residues. Germline V gene sequence: CDR1 LGHDT, CDR2 YNNKEL (reference sequence). CDR3 bases: TGTGCCAGCAGCACCACCGGGACAGTCACAGATACGCAGTATTTT. This codes for CASSTTGTVTDTQYF.

Here the CDR3 DNA reads TGTGCCAGCAGAGACACTGAAGCTTTCTTT. Translated, it gives CASRDTEAFF. The chain combines TRBV13 with TRBJ1-1; D not certain. V shed 6 bases and J shed 3 bases, with 2 bases lying between them. Germline V CDR1 and CDR2: PRHDT, FYEKMQ (reference sequence). The CDR3 sequence is 10 residues long.

This clonotype was picked up many times. The J gene is TRBJ2-6, the V gene TRBV29-1; D is unresolved. Germline lookup yields CDR1 SQVTM and CDR2 ANQGSEA. The CDR3 spans 12 residues. The CDR3 DNA reads TGCGTTATAGCTCTCAGGGCCAACGTCCTGACTTTC. Translating it yields CVIALRANVLTF. The full variable domain, with the rest looked up from reference TRBV29-1 and TRBJ2-6, is SAVISQKPSRDICQRGTSLTIQCQVDSQVTMMFWYRQQPGQSLTLIATANQGSEATYESGFVIDKFPISRPNLTFSTLTVSNMSPEDSSIYLCVIALRANVLTFGAGSRLTVL.

The table lists this clonotype with many counts. The gene calls are TRBV28 and TRBJ2-7; D is unresolved. The CDR3 consists of 11 residues. Germline values: CDR1 MDHEN, CDR2 SYDVKM. Trimming left V 9 bases short and J 7 bases short, with 13 bases between. This chain's CDR3 is CASRVGAEQYF. The CDR3 DNA sequence: TGTGCCAGTCGGGTAGGAGCGGAGCAGTACTTC.

The chain is built from TRBV7-2 and TRBJ1-6; 7 bases agree with TRBD1. The CDR3 loop spans 15 amino acids. Losses at the gene ends were 5 bases for V and 10 bases for J; bases not matched to a gene: 11. Germline CDR1 is SGHTA and CDR2 is FQGNSA. The CDR3 region is CASSATGDLGSPLHF. As DNA, the CDR3 is TGTGCCAGCAGCGCAACAGGGGATCTAGGGTCACCCCTCCACTTT.

This clonotype was picked up a small number of times. The gene calls are TRBV6-2 or TRBV6-3 and TRBJ1-2, with D unresolved. Germline CDR1 and CDR2: MNHEY and SVGEGT. The CDR3 runs 14 residues. Trimming took off 3 bases at V and 5 bases at J, with 13 bases between the two ends. The DNA for the CDR3 is TGTGCCAGCAGTTATGCGCAGGCCCTTTATGGCTACACCTTC. This encodes CASSYAQALYGYTF.

This clonotype showed up just a few times. J is TRBJ2-1 and V is TRBV10-1, with a possible D match to TRBD2 (6 bases). Germline loops: CDR1 WNHNN, CDR2 SYGVQD (reference sequence). V gave up 0 bases and J gave up 7 bases, with 10 bases separating them. The CDR3 totals 14 residues. CDR3 in DNA: TGCGCCAGCAGTGAGTCAACTAGCTCGAATGAGCAGTTCTTC. Translating gives CASSESTSSNEQFF.

V gene TRBV20-1 combines with J gene TRBJ2-7, with TRBD2 matching 11 bases. In germline, CDR1 is DFQATT, CDR2 SNEGSKA (reference sequence). V shed 6 bases, J shed 3 bases, and the junction held 10 bases outside the gene matches. CDR3 length equals 15 residues. CDR3 nucleotide sequence: TGCAGTGCAGAGACCACTAGCGGGAGTCTCTACGAGCAGTACTTC. This translates into CSAETTSGSLYEQYF.

This chain joins TRBV6-2 or TRBV6-3 and TRBJ2-4; D is ambiguous. The germline gives CDR1 MNHEY, CDR2 SVGEGT. With 6 bases removed from V and 14 bases from J, the gap between germline ends came to 17 bases. The CDR3 length is 12 residues. The CDR3 here is CASSNYGPQEYF. The CDR3 DNA follows: TGTGCCAGCAGCAATTACGGCCCTCAAGAGTACTTC.

This clonotype was counted many times. The rearrangement joins TRBV5-1 to TRBJ1-1, with D unclear. CDR1 is SGHRS and CDR2 is YFSETQ in the germline V gene. The CDR3 consists of 16 residues. V lost 5 bases and J 1 base, leaving 18 bases between the germline ends. Here the CDR3 reads CASSLMTDTPNTEAFF. Here the CDR3 DNA reads TGCGCCAGCAGTTTGATGACCGACACCCCGAACACTGAAGCTTTCTTT.

This clonotype was picked up a small number of times. V usage is TRBV4-3 and J usage is TRBJ1-1; no reliable D call. This CDR3 region has 15 residues. Trimming removed 2 bases from V and 1 base from J, with 11 bases in between. Looked up from germline, CDR1 is LGHNA and CDR2 is YSLEER. CDR3 sequence: CASSQLGQKNTEAFF. CDR3 nucleotides: TGCGCCAGCAGCCAATTGGGCCAGAAGAACACTGAAGCTTTCTTT.

The chain employs TRBV4-3 and TRBJ2-3, with TRBD2 as a possible D gene (5 bases). Germline CDR1 is LGHNA and CDR2 is YSLEER. This CDR3 is built from 14 residues. V lost 4 bases and J lost 5, with 13 bases in between. This CDR3 is CASSRGLLGDTQYF. In DNA form, the CDR3 reads TGCGCCAGCAGCCGAGGACTCCTCGGAGATACGCAGTATTTT.

The chain is built from TRBV28 and TRBJ2-1; D gene uncertain. Trimming left V 6 bases short and J 0 bases short, with 3 bases between. The CDR3 covers 12 residues. Germline V gene data show CDR1 as MDHEN and CDR2 as SYDVKM. The DNA for the CDR3 is TGTGCCAGCAGGAGCTCCTACAATGAGCAGTTCTTC. Protein sequence: CASRSSYNEQFF. The full variable domain, its missing parts supplied by reference TRBV28 and TRBJ2-1, is DVKVTQSSRYLVKRTGEKVFLECVQDMDHENMFWYRQDPGLGLRLIYFSYDVKMKEKGDIPEGYSVSREKKERFSLILESASTNQTSMYLCASRSSYNEQFFGPGTRLTVL.

V gene TRBV7-9 combines with J gene TRBJ2-7, with 10 bases matching TRBD2. Germline trimming cut 3 bases from V and 6 bases from J; bases unmatched to any gene: 8. Germline CDR1 and CDR2: SEHNR and FQNEAQ (reference sequence). The CDR3 has 15 residues. CDR3 protein: CASSFLAGVSGEQYF. The CDR3 nucleotides read TGTGCCAGCAGCTTCCTAGCGGGAGTTTCCGGCGAGCAGTACTTC. The full variable domain, its missing parts supplied by reference TRBV7-9 and TRBJ2-7, is DTGVSQNPRHKITKRGQNVTFRCDPISEHNRLYWYRQTLGQGPEFLTYFQNEAQLEKSRLLSDRFSAERPKGSFSTLEIQRTEQGDSAMYLCASSFLAGVSGEQYFGPGTRLTVT.

This clonotype has a count of ten or more. CDR3 bases: TGTGCCAGCAGCATCACTAGCGGGAGGGCCCGGGGCACAGATACGCAGTATTTT. Its protein product is CASSITSGRARGTDTQYF. The chain is built from TRBV7-2 and TRBJ2-3; TRBD2 agrees at 13 bases. Per germline, CDR1 SGHTA and CDR2 FQGNSA. V lost 5 bases, J lost 1 base, and 9 bases stayed unmatched. The CDR3 consists of 18 residues. Supplemented by reference TRBV7-2 and TRBJ2-3, the full variable domain reads GAGVSQSPSNKVTEKGKDVELRCDPISGHTALYWYRQSLGQGLEFLIYFQGNSAPDKSGLPSDRFSAERTGGSVSTLTIQRTQQEDSAVYLCASSITSGRARGTDTQYFGPGTRLTVL.

This clonotype was observed a handful of times. The chain is built from TRBV4-2 and TRBJ2-7; 8 bases are a match to TRBD1. Per the germline V gene, CDR1 is LGHNA and CDR2 is YNFKEQ. CDR3 length: 16 amino acids. The V gene end was trimmed by 3 bases and the J gene end by 0 bases; junction bases not matched to a gene: 7. The CDR3 bases are TGTGCCAGCAGCCATCCCGACAGGGGCGGCTCCTACGAGCAGTACTTC. This sequence encodes CASSHPDRGGSYEQYF.

The rearrangement links TRBV3-1 to TRBJ2-6; TRBD1 matches 8 bases. The CDR3 sequence is 15 residues long. Per germline, CDR1 LGHDT and CDR2 YNNKEL (reference sequence). Trimming cost V 3 bases and J 2 bases; bases outside gene matches: 0. The CDR3 sequence: CASSQTGAGANVLTF. DNA for the CDR3: TGTGCCAGCAGCCAGACAGGGGCTGGGGCCAACGTCCTGACTTTC.

The chain joins TRBV7-2 to TRBJ1-2; TRBD1 aligns across 7 bases. Germline loops: CDR1 SGHTA, CDR2 FQGNSA. This CDR3 region has 16 residues. The trim removed 3 bases at V and 4 bases at J, leaving 11 bases unmatched. The CDR3 nucleotides read TGTGCCAGCAGCTTGGGGGGGACAGCCGAAACCTATGGCTACACCTTC. This sequence encodes CASSLGGTAETYGYTF.

This clonotype has a handful of counts. V and J are TRBV6-2 or TRBV6-3 and TRBJ2-5; 7 nucleotides align to TRBD2. The V gene's germline CDR1 is MNHEY and CDR2 SVGEGT. With 4 bases clipped from V and 9 bases from J, the junction kept 5 bases outside the gene matches. This CDR3 contains 12 residues. CDR3 coding DNA: TGTGCCAGCAGTTCGGAGGGAGGGGCCCAGTACTTC. Translating gives CASSSEGGAQYF.

This clonotype was detected a few times. The CDR3 sequence is CASSAAGTRGFQPQHF. CDR3 nucleotides: TGTGCCAGCAGCGCAGCCGGGACGAGGGGCTTTCAGCCCCAGCATTTT. V usage is TRBV7-9 and J usage is TRBJ1-5; tentative D call: TRBD1 (5 bases). Trimming took 5 bases from V and 6 from J, leaving 20 bases between them. From germline, CDR1 is SEHNR and CDR2 FQNEAQ (reference sequence). This CDR3 contains 16 residues.

In this sample, this clonotype turned up many times. The chain is built from TRBV4-1 and TRBJ2-1; possibly TRBD2 for D (6 bases). The V end was cut by 1 base, the J end by 9 bases, with 10 bases between. The CDR3 runs to 13 residues. Germline lookup yields CDR1 MGHRA and CDR2 YSYEKL. CDR3 sequence: CASSQGTGAEQFF. The CDR3 coding sequence is TGCGCCAGCAGCCAAGGGACGGGAGCTGAGCAGTTCTTC.

In its sample, this clonotype was seen many times. The chain employs TRBV20-1 and TRBJ2-7; 14 nucleotides match TRBD2. CDR1 is DFQATT, CDR2 SNEGSKA, per germline (reference sequence). This CDR3 has 15 amino acids. V was clipped by 6 bases and J by 2 bases; unmatched bases: 6. CDR3 DNA sequence: TGCAGTGCCAGACTAGCGGGAGGGTTCCCCTACGAGCAGTACTTC. Residues: CSARLAGGFPYEQYF.

In this sample, this clonotype turned up many times. The chain has TRBV5-1 and TRBJ2-2; D gene uncertain. The ends were cut back, 2 bases at V and 6 bases at J, with 14 bases in the middle. Germline CDR1 is SGHRS and CDR2 is YFSETQ. The CDR3 is 15 residues long. CDR3 sequence: CASSFGNSPPGELFF. The CDR3 coding sequence is TGCGCCAGCAGCTTTGGAAACAGTCCCCCCGGGGAGCTGTTTTTT.

This clonotype has just a few counts. The CDR3 is CASSQVQGLRDSPLHF. CDR3 sequence (DNA): TGCGCCAGCAGCCAAGTACAGGGACTCAGGGATTCACCCCTCCACTTT. The chain uses TRBV4-3 and TRBJ1-6; the D gene is possibly TRBD1 (6 bases). The CDR3 has 16 residues. Germline V gene data show CDR1 as LGHNA and CDR2 as YSLEER. Deletions cut 1 base from V and 8 bases from J, with 15 bases between.

In its sample, this clonotype was seen a few times. J is TRBJ1-1 and V is TRBV12-3 or TRBV12-4; 9 positions agree with TRBD1. Trimming cost V 6 bases and J 7 bases; bases outside gene matches: 18. This CDR3 spans 17 amino acids. This chain's CDR3 is CASRETGTGRLRGEAFF. The CDR3 bases are TGTGCCAGCAGGGAAACCGGGACAGGGCGCCTTCGGGGTGAAGCTTTCTTT.

This clonotype was detected only a few times. The V and J genes are TRBV20-1 and TRBJ1-3; D is unresolved. Per germline, CDR1 DFQATT and CDR2 SNEGSKA (reference sequence). With 5 bases removed from V and 0 bases from J, the gap between germline ends came to 8 bases. This CDR3 has 13 residues. The CDR3 loop is CSAVARSGNTIYF. The CDR3 DNA sequence: TGCAGTGCTGTCGCGCGCTCTGGAAACACCATATATTTT.